Following are 21 T cell receptor beta chains from one sample sequenced in a study of blood T cell repertoires in COVID-19. TCRdb's copy holds only in-frame clones and misses some; the assay was immunoSEQ multiplex PCR. The sample records some 200,000 clones, 85% to 90% being singletons. Source material: peripheral blood. These receptors originate from a woman aged 80 or over in a cohort sampled during active or convalescent COVID-19.

This chain links TRBV5-1 with TRBJ2-3, with TRBD2 matching over 11 bases. The germline CDR1 and CDR2 sequences are SGHRS and YFSETQ. The CDR3 contains 15 residues. V trimming: 1 base; J trimming: 6 bases; junction bases outside the gene matches: 4. The CDR3 region has the DNA TGCGCCAGCAGCTTGTCACTAGCGGGGGCGGATACGCAGTATTTT. Protein product: CASSLSLAGADTQYF.

The V gene is TRBV5-4, the J gene TRBJ2-3; D is unclear. The CDR3 runs to 14 residues. V was shortened by 6 bases and J by 0 bases, with 11 bases between the two germline ends. The germline CDR1 and CDR2 sequences are SGHNT and YYREEE (reference sequence). The CDR3 loop reads CASTSRTSTDTQYF. In DNA form, the CDR3 reads TGTGCCAGCACCTCCCGTACTAGCACAGATACGCAGTATTTT.

This clone was picked up a small number of times. V and J are TRBV2 and TRBJ2-2; D may be TRBD1 (6 bases). With 6 bases removed from V and 0 bases from J, the gap between germline ends came to 11 bases. This CDR3 spans 15 amino acids. Germline loops: CDR1 SNHLY, CDR2 FYNNEI. In nucleotides, the CDR3 is TGTGCCAGCAGGCCGGACAGTACGAACACCGGGGAGCTGTTTTTT. Its translation is CASRPDSTNTGELFF. Looking up the rest from reference TRBV2 and TRBJ2-2 gives the full variable domain: EPEVTQTPSHQVTQMGQEVILRCVPISNHLYFYWYRQILGQKVEFLVSFYNNEISEKSEIFDDQFSVERPDGSNFTLKIRSTKLEDSAMYFCASRPDSTNTGELFFGEGSRLTVL.

The chain has TRBV7-8 and TRBJ2-5; perhaps TRBD2 as D (5 bases). Per the germline V gene, CDR1 is SGHVS and CDR2 is FQNEAQ. Trimming shortened V by 5 bases and J by 4 bases, and 14 bases separated the two germline ends. The CDR3 spans 14 residues. The CDR3 spells CASSPGSWGETQYF. DNA for the CDR3: TGTGCCAGCAGCCCGGGATCCTGGGGAGAGACCCAGTACTTC.

This chain uses TRBV10-1 with TRBJ1-6; D unclear. The V gene's germline CDR1 is WNHNN and CDR2 SYGVQD (reference sequence). V was clipped by 3 bases and J by 5 bases, with 2 bases between them. The CDR3 is made up of 12 amino acids. This CDR3 is CASSDNNSPLHF. CDR3 DNA: TGCGCCAGCAGTGATAATAATTCACCCCTCCACTTT.

The genes are TRBV11-2 and TRBJ1-4, with D possibly matching TRBD1 (5 bases). V was pared by 5 bases and J by 8 bases, with 21 bases between. There are 16 residues in the CDR3. The germline V gene has CDR1 SGHAT and CDR2 FQNNGV. CDR3 in DNA: TGTGCCAGCAGCCCCCACATGGGGGGGAAGGGAGAAAAACTGTTTTTT. This encodes CASSPHMGGKGEKLFF.

This chain links TRBV27 with TRBJ1-6, with 9 nucleotides matching TRBD1. V trimming: 5 bases; J trimming: 12 bases; junction bases outside the gene matches: 14. CDR3 length: 16 residues. Looked up from germline, CDR1 is MNHEY and CDR2 is SMNVEV (reference sequence). The CDR3 loop is CASSPTTGGTILPLHF. CDR3 DNA: TGTGCCAGCAGTCCAACGACAGGGGGGACGATTTTACCCCTCCACTTT.

The chain recombines TRBV2 with TRBJ2-7; perhaps TRBD1 as D (5 bases). V dropped 1 base and J dropped 4 bases, with 8 bases sitting between them. The germline gives CDR1 SNHLY, CDR2 FYNNEI. CDR3 length equals 13 residues. The CDR3 DNA is TGTGCCAGCAGTGAAGGGGGCAGATACGAGCAGTACTTC. The encoded protein is CASSEGGRYEQYF.

This rearrangement joins TRBV9 to TRBJ2-7, with D perhaps matching TRBD2 (6 bases). The CDR3 is made up of 14 amino acids. Germline V lookup: CDR1 SGDLS, CDR2 YYNGEE. Trimming cost V 4 bases and J 7 bases, with 18 bases left between them. In nucleotides, the CDR3 is TGTGCCAGCAGCCCAGACGCACGGGGAGGTGAGCAGTACGTC. This sequence encodes CASSPDARGGEQYV.

This clone came up once. V usage is TRBV30 and J usage is TRBJ1-4; no definite D call. This CDR3 comprises 13 residues. The germline V gene encodes CDR1 GTSNPN and CDR2 SVGIG (reference sequence). V was clipped by 8 bases and J by 8 bases, with 18 bases between them. CDR3 residues: CAAERTVGEKLFF. The CDR3 DNA sequence: TGTGCCGCTGAGAGGACTGTGGGGGAAAAACTGTTTTTT.

The CDR3 DNA sequence: TGTGCCTGGAGTACCCAAGGTCGACAGGGGTACACCTTC. Its protein is CAWSTQGRQGYTF. V is TRBV30 and J is TRBJ1-2; 8 bases fit TRBD1. This CDR3 has 13 residues. Germline lookup yields CDR1 GTSNPN and CDR2 SVGIG (reference sequence). V lost 2 bases to trimming and J lost 11 bases; unmatched junction nucleotides: 10.

The J gene is TRBJ2-7, the V gene TRBV6-5; D is perhaps TRBD1 (5 bases). The V gene lost 7 bases and the J gene lost 5 bases, with 15 bases spanning the gap. Per the germline V gene, CDR1 is MNHEY and CDR2 is SVGAGI. The CDR3 has 13 amino acids. The CDR3 loop reads CASKSGRGDEQYV. The CDR3 nucleotides are TGTGCCAGCAAGTCAGGGCGCGGTGACGAGCAGTACGTC.

The chain joins TRBV29-1 to TRBJ1-2; 12 bases align to TRBD1. V gave up 4 bases and J gave up 5 bases; unmatched junction bases: 8. The CDR3 is 15 residues long. Germline CDR1 and CDR2: SQVTM and ANQGSEA. Written as DNA, the CDR3 is TGCAGCGTTGGCCCCGGGGACAGGGGGCGATATGGCTACACCTTC. Translated, it gives CSVGPGDRGRYGYTF.

CDR3 sequence: CASSRQGYTEAFF. In DNA, the CDR3 is TGTGCCAGCTCAAGACAGGGGTACACTGAAGCTTTCTTT. V gene TRBV2 combines with J gene TRBJ1-1; TRBD1 agrees at 8 bases. This CDR3 is 13 amino acids long. Germline CDR1 reads SNHLY; CDR2 reads FYNNEI. The V and J ends lost 8 bases and 3 bases, in that order; junction bases with no gene match: 5.

This clone has only one observation. The V gene is TRBV18, the J gene TRBJ1-1; TRBD1 matches at 8 bases. Germline CDR1 is KGHSH and CDR2 is LQKENI. The J segment lost 1 base and the V segment lost 5 bases, leaving 3 bases of the junction unmatched. CDR3 length: 14 residues. Here the CDR3 DNA reads TGTGCCAGCTCAAGGACAGGGAAGAACACTGAAGCTTTCTTT. It translates to CASSRTGKNTEAFF.

The J gene is TRBJ1-4, the V gene TRBV5-1, with TRBD1 matching 8 bases. The ends lost 0 bases at V and 5 bases at J; junction bases unmatched: 3. CDR3 length: 15 amino acids. The V gene's germline CDR1 is SGHRS and CDR2 YFSETQ. CDR3 in DNA: TGCGCCAGCAGCTTGGGACAGGGGCGAAATGAAAAACTGTTTTTT. It yields the protein CASSLGQGRNEKLFF.

This clone has just one count. V and J are TRBV30 and TRBJ1-1; 8 bases map to TRBD1. Germline CDR1 and CDR2: GTSNPN and SVGIG (reference sequence). Losses at the gene ends were 3 bases for V and 10 bases for J; bases not matched to a gene: 13. This CDR3 contains 14 residues. Written as DNA, the CDR3 is TGTGCCTGGAGACCCCGGACAGGGCTTTATGGAGCTTTCTTT. Translated: CAWRPRTGLYGAFF.

V and J are TRBV5-4 and TRBJ2-5; D is uncertain. The CDR3 is made up of 14 amino acids. Germline values: CDR1 SGHNT, CDR2 YYREEE (reference sequence). With 4 bases removed from V and 5 bases from J, the gap between germline ends came to 15 bases. As DNA, the CDR3 is TGTGCCAGCAGCCAAAAGTACGGGTTTGAGACCCAGTACTTC. As protein: CASSQKYGFETQYF.

The V call is TRBV5-1, the J call TRBJ2-7, with D unresolved. The V end lost 1 base, the J end lost 1 base, and 9 bases lay between the germline ends. CDR1 is SGHRS and CDR2 is YFSETQ in the germline V gene. This CDR3 is built from 14 residues. CDR3 sequence reads: CASSLQDPSYEQYF. In DNA, the CDR3 is TGCGCCAGCAGCTTGCAGGATCCGTCCTACGAGCAGTACTTC.

The V and J genes are TRBV9 and TRBJ2-2; D gene unclear. Trimming stripped 0 bases from V and 2 bases from J, with 5 bases between. CDR1 is SGDLS, CDR2 YYNGEE, per germline. CDR3 length equals 14 residues. The CDR3 DNA is TGTGCCAGCAGCGTAGTTCCAAACACCGGGGAGCTGTTTTTT. This codes for CASSVVPNTGELFF.

This clone was observed a single time. This chain joins TRBV5-1 and TRBJ2-1; 8 bases match TRBD2. Germline lookup yields CDR1 SGHRS and CDR2 YFSETQ. Trimming at V came to 0 bases and at J to 4 bases, leaving 6 bases not matched to a gene. The CDR3 is 16 amino acids. In nucleotides, the CDR3 is TGCGCCAGCAGCTTGGCGGCTAGCGGGCGGTACAATGAGCAGTTCTTC. Translating it yields CASSLAASGRYNEQFF.